The sequence of this T cell receptor (beta chain) was determined in a study of T cell responses to AZD1222 COVID-19 vaccine. For the study at large: Doses given second, at about 4 or about 12 weeks, were pooled.

About this clone itself: Its target is unknown.

Assay: immunoSEQ multiplex PCR; the TCRdb copy retains only in-frame clones and omits some. The sample has 150,000 to 200,000 clones, more than 80% seen once; the top ten hold approximately 6.9%. Findings of the study overall: There were mostly white British donors and more females than males, and clonal diversity was possibly underestimated. Close to half of spike-specific TCRs reportedly recognize unmutated variant regions. Two AZD1222 doses significantly raised spike-specific TCR breadth and depth over controls.

With V trimmed by 3 bases and J by 9 bases, 5 bases remained unmatched. Germline assignment: CDR1 SGHTA and CDR2 FQGTGA. CDR3 length: 13 amino acids. The V call is TRBV7-3, the J call TRBJ1-1; 9 bases are shared with TRBD1. Source: peripheral blood, taken on day 0 of AZD1222 vaccination. The TCR comes from an adult in good health. In DNA form, the CDR3 reads TGTGCCAGCAGCTTCACGGGACAGGGACAAGCTTTCTTT. As protein: CASSFTGQGQAFF.